What follows are 10 T cell receptor beta chains derived from one specimen sequenced in a study of blood T cell repertoires in COVID-19. Measured with immunoSEQ multiplex PCR; TCRdb has only the in-frame clones, and not every one. The sample yields approximately 290,000 clones, approximately 89% seen once. The specimen was peripheral blood. Receptor source: a woman in her 30s with COVID-19, enrolled during active disease.

J is TRBJ2-5 and V is TRBV10-2, with D possibly matching TRBD2 (7 bases). From germline, CDR1 is WSHSY and CDR2 SAAADI. The CDR3 has 16 residues. V was trimmed by 1 base and J by 5 bases, leaving 17 bases between them. The CDR3 spells CASSEFMAGAGETQYF. CDR3 DNA: TGCGCCAGCAGTGAGTTTATGGCGGGGGCGGGCGAGACCCAGTACTTC.

This clone was observed once. The chain links TRBV7-2 to TRBJ2-2; the match to TRBD2 covers 11 bases. Germline V gene lookup returns CDR1 SGHTA and CDR2 FQGNSA. V lost 1 base to trimming and J lost 2 bases; unmatched junction nucleotides: 9. The CDR3 runs to 19 residues. The CDR3 region has the DNA TGTGCCAGCAGCTTAGAAAGGCTAGCGGGGGGACTTAACACCGGGGAGCTGTTTTTT. Protein product: CASSLERLAGGLNTGELFF.

The chain joins TRBV6-1 to TRBJ1-5; 7 positions agree with TRBD1. The length of the CDR3 is 13 residues. From germline, CDR1 is MNHNS and CDR2 SASEGT. The V segment lost 3 bases and the J segment 6 bases; nucleotides outside the gene matches: 2. In nucleotides, the CDR3 is TGTGCCAGCAGTGACAGGGGGAGTCAGCCCCAGCATTTT. Protein: CASSDRGSQPQHF.

The V call is TRBV18, the J call TRBJ2-1, with D maybe TRBD1 (5 bases). V shed 2 bases and J shed 4 bases, with 6 bases lying between them. Looked up from germline, CDR1 is KGHSH and CDR2 is LQKENI. This CDR3 has 13 amino acids. CDR3: CASSPDRYNEQFF. The CDR3 DNA reads as TGTGCCAGCTCACCAGACAGATACAATGAGCAGTTCTTC.

The rearrangement uses TRBV14 and TRBJ1-4, with no clear D. The CDR3 length is 15 residues. V lost 5 bases, J lost 8 bases, and 18 bases lay in between. Germline CDR1 SGHDN, CDR2 FVKESK. The CDR3 DNA reads TGTGCCAGCAGCAAAGGAATGACGACTGGGGAAAAACTGTTTTTT. Protein sequence: CASSKGMTTGEKLFF.

V is TRBV9 and J is TRBJ1-3, with D perhaps TRBD1 (6 bases). The CDR3 is 15 residues long. Trimming left V 3 bases short and J 5 bases short, with 15 bases between. Germline V CDR1 and CDR2: SGDLS, YYNGEE. CDR3: CASSAGTPGRNTIYF. CDR3 bases: TGTGCCAGCAGCGCTGGGACACCGGGGAGAAACACCATATATTTT.

The sample holds one count of this clone. This sequence joins TRBV9 and TRBJ1-6; 10 nucleotides align to TRBD1. Germline V gives CDR1 SGDLS, CDR2 YYNGEE. The J segment lost 10 bases and the V segment lost 3 bases, leaving 10 bases of the junction unmatched. The CDR3 spans 16 residues. CDR3 region: CASSDLPTGGRSPLHF. In DNA, the CDR3 is TGTGCCAGCAGCGACTTACCGACAGGGGGCCGGTCACCCCTCCACTTT.

V usage is TRBV5-1 and J usage is TRBJ2-7; weak D call: TRBD1 (6 bases). The ends were cut back, 4 bases at V and 4 bases at J, with 18 bases in the middle. Germline lookup yields CDR1 SGHRS and CDR2 YFSETQ. This CDR3 spans 15 amino acids. The CDR3 loop is CASSTQIRGFYEQYF. CDR3 DNA sequence: TGCGCCAGCAGCACGCAAATCAGGGGATTTTACGAGCAGTACTTC.

This chain joins TRBV3-1 (or the pseudogene TRBV3-2) and TRBJ2-6; D perhaps matches TRBD1 (6 bases). There are 17 residues in the CDR3. Trimming shortened V by 1 base and J by 1 base, and 11 bases separated the two germline ends. From germline, CDR1 is LGHDT and CDR2 YNNKEL (reference sequence). CDR3 region: CASSQGITGSGANVLTF. Written as DNA, the CDR3 is TGTGCCAGCAGCCAAGGAATCACAGGGTCTGGGGCCAACGTCCTGACTTTC.

The V and J genes are TRBV5-6 and TRBJ1-2; 9 positions match TRBD1. The CDR3 runs to 13 residues. The V gene end was trimmed by 4 bases and the J gene end by 5 bases; junction bases not matched to a gene: 3. Germline V lookup: CDR1 SGHDT, CDR2 YYEEEE. This chain's CDR3 is CASSQDRGYGYTF. The CDR3 nucleotides read TGTGCCAGCAGCCAGGACAGGGGATATGGCTACACCTTC.